This TCR beta chain was captured in a study of blood T cell repertoires in COVID-19. Per the original data handling: The assay estimated nucleated cells by amplifying reference gene primers. Sequencing used immunoSEQ multiplex PCR; TCRdb keeps in-frame clones, though not all of them. That table gives V, J and clone size, and the DNA gave D and trimming. The table shows 150,000 to 250,000 clones, with 87% occurring only once. CDR1 and CDR2 (germline): SGHRS, YFSETQ. The V end lost 0 bases, the J end lost 3 bases, and 13 bases lay between the germline ends. The CDR3 contains 16 residues. Cohorts were based on clinical histories the participants reported.

The receptor was isolated from a woman aged 30 to 39 who had recovered from COVID-19. The chain employs TRBV5-1 and TRBJ2-1, with a tentative D call TRBD1 (6 bases). The sample taken for sequencing was PBMCs or T cells enriched from blood (not recorded which). In DNA, the CDR3 is TGCGCCAGCAGCTTGGTTCACTCACAGGGCTACAATGAGCAGTTCTTC. Amino acid sequence: CASSLVHSQGYNEQFF.